The 9 T cell receptor beta chains listed next were all sequenced from one sample in a study of graft-versus-host responses after intestinal transplantation. The assay was immunoSEQ multiplex PCR, and TCRdb's table has in-frame clones only and misses some. The top ten hold 0.9% of the sample, which has 95,000 to 110,000 clones, about 90% seen once. Their target antigens are unknown. The source material was unstimulated CD4+ T cells sorted from spleen or lymph node cells, sampled before intestinal transplant. Every receptor here comes from a human donor who received an intestinal transplant.

The chain uses TRBV5-1 and TRBJ2-7; weak D call: TRBD2 (6 bases). V was trimmed by 0 bases and J by 2 bases, leaving 12 bases between them. From germline, CDR1 is SGHRS and CDR2 YFSETQ. The CDR3 length is 15 residues. This CDR3 is CASSLVPGVTYEQYF. CDR3 DNA sequence: TGCGCCAGCAGCTTGGTTCCGGGGGTAACCTACGAGCAGTACTTC.

This sequence joins TRBV6-5 and TRBJ1-3; D uncertain. The CDR3 consists of 15 residues. V gave up 2 bases and J gave up 0 bases, with 8 bases separating them. CDR1 and CDR2 (germline): MNHEY, SVGAGI. The CDR3 spells CASSYDENSGNTIYF. DNA for the CDR3: TGTGCCAGCAGTTACGACGAAAACTCTGGAAACACCATATATTTT.

V and J are TRBV5-1 and TRBJ2-5; D is uncertain. The CDR3 is 16 amino acids. V was trimmed by 0 bases and J by 1 base, leaving 13 bases between them. Germline V gives CDR1 SGHRS, CDR2 YFSETQ. The CDR3 nucleotides read TGCGCCAGCAGCTTGGGGACCTCGATACGCCAAGAGACCCAGTACTTC. It is translated as CASSLGTSIRQETQYF.

V and J are TRBV5-6 and TRBJ2-2; no firm D call. Per germline, CDR1 SGHDT and CDR2 YYEEEE. V was shortened by 1 base and J by 5 bases, with 9 bases between the two germline ends. The CDR3 covers 14 residues. CDR3 protein: CASSLFSITGELFF. CDR3 in DNA: TGTGCCAGCAGCTTGTTTTCGATAACCGGGGAGCTGTTTTTT.

The genes are TRBV19 and TRBJ2-3; 9 bases are a match to TRBD2. V shed 3 bases and J 0 bases; nucleotides not matched to a gene: 7. There are 17 residues in the CDR3. The germline CDR1 and CDR2 sequences are LNHDA and SQIVND (reference sequence). The CDR3 spells CASSMRSSGASTDTQYF. CDR3 in DNA: TGTGCCAGTAGTATGAGGTCTAGCGGGGCTAGCACAGATACGCAGTATTTT.

The DNA of the CDR3 is TGTGCCAGCGGGGACCAATGGCAGAAGTACTTC. Protein sequence: CASGDQWQKYF. V and J are TRBV6-6 and TRBJ2-5; D tentatively reads TRBD1 or TRBD2 (5 bases each). The CDR3 runs 11 residues. Per germline, CDR1 MNHNY and CDR2 SVGAGI (reference sequence). V was trimmed by 8 bases and J by 12 bases, leaving 16 bases between them.

This chain connects TRBV29-1 to TRBJ2-1; no clear D gene. Trimming left V 0 bases short and J 4 bases short, with 10 bases between. The CDR3 length is 14 residues. The germline gives CDR1 SQVTM, CDR2 ANQGSEA. CDR3 sequence reads: CSVEEESKYNEQFF. The CDR3 bases are TGCAGCGTTGAAGAGGAATCTAAGTACAATGAGCAGTTCTTC.

The chain has TRBV7-3 and TRBJ2-7; D not certain. V was trimmed by 6 bases and J by 3 bases, leaving 12 bases between them. Germline CDR1 is SGHTA and CDR2 is FQGTGA. This CDR3 is 13 amino acids long. This CDR3 reads CASSSSFGYEQYF. For the CDR3, the DNA is TGTGCCAGCAGTTCAAGCTTCGGCTACGAGCAGTACTTC.

The chain uses TRBV10-1 and TRBJ1-4, with 8 nucleotides matching TRBD1. Trimming removed 11 bases from V and 4 bases from J; junction bases left unmatched: 12. This CDR3 contains 15 residues. Germline V gene sequence: CDR1 WNHNN, CDR2 SYGVQD (reference sequence). This CDR3 reads CAGTRGHLSNEKLFF. In DNA, the CDR3 is TGCGCCGGTACCAGGGGGCATTTGAGTAATGAAAAACTGTTTTTT.